This T cell receptor beta chain comes out of a study of cytomegalovirus exposure and HLA in healthy donors. Study background: In a previous analysis, 95 million to 130 million unique TCR beta sequences were found from 150 million to 200 million T cells.

Amplification used 60 Vbeta primers and 13 Jbeta primers. Produced via immunoSEQ multiplex PCR; TCRdb's table is partial and in-frame only. Of around 150,000 clones listed, under 85% are singletons. V was trimmed by 11 bases and J by 6 bases, leaving 22 bases between them. CDR1 is SEHNR and CDR2 is FQNEAQ in the germline V gene (reference sequence). There are 14 residues in the CDR3. The sample taken for sequencing was PBMCs. The V gene is TRBV7-9, the J gene TRBJ1-1; a weak D match, TRBD1 (5 bases). The origin of this receptor is a woman in her thirties in good health and CMV-seronegative. CDR3 loop: CAFPPQGNEAEAFF. In nucleotides, the CDR3 is TGTGCCTTTCCCCCTCAGGGTAACGAAGCTGAAGCTTTCTTT. The full variable domain, with the rest looked up from reference TRBV7-9 and TRBJ1-1, is DTGVSQNPRHKITKRGQNVTFRCDPISEHNRLYWYRQTLGQGPEFLTYFQNEAQLEKSRLLSDRFSAERPKGSFSTLEIQRTEQGDSAMYLCAFPPQGNEAEAFFGQGTRLTVV.